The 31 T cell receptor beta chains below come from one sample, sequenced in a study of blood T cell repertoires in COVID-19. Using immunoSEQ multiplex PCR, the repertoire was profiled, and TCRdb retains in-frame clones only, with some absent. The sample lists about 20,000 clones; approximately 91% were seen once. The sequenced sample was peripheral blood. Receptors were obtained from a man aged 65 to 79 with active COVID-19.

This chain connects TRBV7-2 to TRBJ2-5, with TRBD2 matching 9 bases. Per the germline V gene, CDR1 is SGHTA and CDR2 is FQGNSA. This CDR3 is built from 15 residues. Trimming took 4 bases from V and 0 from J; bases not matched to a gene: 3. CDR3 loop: CASSSRTSDQETQYF. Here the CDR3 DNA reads TGTGCCAGCAGCTCAAGGACTAGCGACCAAGAGACCCAGTACTTC.

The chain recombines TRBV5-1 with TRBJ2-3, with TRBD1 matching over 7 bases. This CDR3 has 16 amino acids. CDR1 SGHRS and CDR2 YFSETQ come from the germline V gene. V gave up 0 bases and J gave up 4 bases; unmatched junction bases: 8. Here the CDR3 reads CASSLAGGGMSDTQYF. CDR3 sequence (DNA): TGCGCCAGCAGCTTGGCAGGGGGTGGAATGTCAGATACGCAGTATTTT.

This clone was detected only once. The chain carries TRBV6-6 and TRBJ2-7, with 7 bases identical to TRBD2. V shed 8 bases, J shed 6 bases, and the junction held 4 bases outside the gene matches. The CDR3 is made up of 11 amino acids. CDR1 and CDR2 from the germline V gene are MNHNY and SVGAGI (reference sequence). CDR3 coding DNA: TGTGCCAGCGGCAGGGAGGGCGAGCAGTACTTC. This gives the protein CASGREGEQYF.

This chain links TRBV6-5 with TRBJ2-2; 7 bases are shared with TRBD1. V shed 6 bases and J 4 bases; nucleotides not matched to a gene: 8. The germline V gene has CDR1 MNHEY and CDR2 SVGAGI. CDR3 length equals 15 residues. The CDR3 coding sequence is TGTGCCAGCAGGCAGACAGGGTTCGGCACCGGGGAGCTGTTTTTT. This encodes CASRQTGFGTGELFF.

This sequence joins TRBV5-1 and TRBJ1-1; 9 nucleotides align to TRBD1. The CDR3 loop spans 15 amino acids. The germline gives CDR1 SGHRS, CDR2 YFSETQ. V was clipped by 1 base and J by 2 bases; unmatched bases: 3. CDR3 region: CASSLQQGANTEAFF. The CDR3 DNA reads TGCGCCAGCAGCTTGCAACAGGGGGCAAACACTGAAGCTTTCTTT.

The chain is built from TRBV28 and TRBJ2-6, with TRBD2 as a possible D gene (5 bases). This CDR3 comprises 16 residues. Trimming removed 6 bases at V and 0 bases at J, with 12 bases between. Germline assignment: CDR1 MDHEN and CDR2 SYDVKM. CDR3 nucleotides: TGTGCCAGCAGCCTAATCGGGGACTCTGGGGCCAACGTCCTGACTTTC. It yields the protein CASSLIGDSGANVLTF.

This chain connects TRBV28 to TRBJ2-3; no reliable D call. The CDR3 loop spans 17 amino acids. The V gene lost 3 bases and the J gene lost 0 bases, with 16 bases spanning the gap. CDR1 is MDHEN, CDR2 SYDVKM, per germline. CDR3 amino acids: CASSFSRGVTSTDTQYF. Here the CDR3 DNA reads TGTGCCAGCAGTTTTTCTCGTGGTGTGACTAGCACAGATACGCAGTATTTT. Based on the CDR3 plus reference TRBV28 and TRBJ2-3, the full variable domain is DVKVTQSSRYLVKRTGEKVFLECVQDMDHENMFWYRQDPGLGLRLIYFSYDVKMKEKGDIPEGYSVSREKKERFSLILESASTNQTSMYLCASSFSRGVTSTDTQYFGPGTRLTVL.

The CDR3 DNA follows: TGTGCCAGCAGCTTGTTAGGGGGCTTTTACAATGAGCAGTTCTTC. Protein sequence: CASSLLGGFYNEQFF. This chain uses TRBV5-5 with TRBJ2-1; 7 bases are a match to TRBD1. The CDR3 consists of 15 residues. Germline V gene data show CDR1 as SGHKS and CDR2 as YYEKEE (reference sequence). J lost 4 bases, V lost 1 base, and 5 bases had no gene match.

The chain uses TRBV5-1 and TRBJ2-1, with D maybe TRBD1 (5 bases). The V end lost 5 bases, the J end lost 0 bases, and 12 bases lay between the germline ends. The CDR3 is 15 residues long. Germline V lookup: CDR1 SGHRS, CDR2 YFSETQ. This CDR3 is CASRTVGSSYNEQFF. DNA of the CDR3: TGCGCCAGCAGGACAGTTGGAAGCTCCTACAATGAGCAGTTCTTC.

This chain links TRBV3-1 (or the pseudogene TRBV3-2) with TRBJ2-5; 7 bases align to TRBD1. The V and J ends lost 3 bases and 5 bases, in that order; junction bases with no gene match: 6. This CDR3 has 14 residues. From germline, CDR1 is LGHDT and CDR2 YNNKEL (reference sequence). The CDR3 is CASSQTGSGETQYF. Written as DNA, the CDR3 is TGTGCCAGCAGCCAGACAGGGTCCGGTGAGACCCAGTACTTC.

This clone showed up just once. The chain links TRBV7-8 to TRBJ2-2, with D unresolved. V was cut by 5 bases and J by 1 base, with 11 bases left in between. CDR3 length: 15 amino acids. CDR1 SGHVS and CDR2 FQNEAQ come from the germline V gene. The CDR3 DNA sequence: TGTGCCAGCAGCCGCGTGGCCCTGAACACCGGGGAGCTGTTTTTT. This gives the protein CASSRVALNTGELFF.

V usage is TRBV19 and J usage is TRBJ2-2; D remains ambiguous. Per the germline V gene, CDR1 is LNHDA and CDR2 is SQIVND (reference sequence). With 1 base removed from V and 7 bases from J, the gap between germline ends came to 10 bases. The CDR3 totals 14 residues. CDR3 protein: CASSIGAINGELFF. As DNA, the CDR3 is TGTGCCAGTAGTATAGGGGCTATAAACGGGGAGCTGTTTTTT. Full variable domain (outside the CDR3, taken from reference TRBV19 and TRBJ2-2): DGGITQSPKYLFRKEGQNVTLSCEQNLNHDAMYWYRQDPGQGLRLIYYSQIVNDFQKGDIAEGYSVSREKKESFPLTVTSAQKNPTAFYLCASSIGAINGELFFGEGSRLTVL.

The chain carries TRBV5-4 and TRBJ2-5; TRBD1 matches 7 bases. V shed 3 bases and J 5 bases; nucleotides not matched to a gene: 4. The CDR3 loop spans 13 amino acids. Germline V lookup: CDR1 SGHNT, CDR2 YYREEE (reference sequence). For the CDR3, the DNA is TGTGCCAGCAGCTCAGGGGGACCTGAGACCCAGTACTTC. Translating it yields CASSSGGPETQYF.

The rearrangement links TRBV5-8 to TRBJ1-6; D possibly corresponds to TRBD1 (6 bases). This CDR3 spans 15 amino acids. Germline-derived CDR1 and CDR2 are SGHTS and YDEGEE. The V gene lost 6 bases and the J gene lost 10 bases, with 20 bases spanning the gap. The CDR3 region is CASTGQGPVRSPLHF. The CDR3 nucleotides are TGTGCCAGCACGGGGCAGGGGCCGGTGCGGTCACCCCTCCACTTT.

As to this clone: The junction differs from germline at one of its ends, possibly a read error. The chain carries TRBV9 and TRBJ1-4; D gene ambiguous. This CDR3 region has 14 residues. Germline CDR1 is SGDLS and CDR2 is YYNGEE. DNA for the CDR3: TGTGCCAGCAGTGTAGGTTCAGTGAATGAAAAACTGTTTTTT. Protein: CASSVGSVNEKLFF.

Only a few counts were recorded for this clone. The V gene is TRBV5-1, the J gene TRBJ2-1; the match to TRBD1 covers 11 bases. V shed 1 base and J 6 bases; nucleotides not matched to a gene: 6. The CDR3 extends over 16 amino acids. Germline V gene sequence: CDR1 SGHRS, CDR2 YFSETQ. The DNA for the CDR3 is TGCGCCAGCAGCTTGTTAGGGGACAGGGGGGCCAATGAGCAGTTCTTC. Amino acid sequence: CASSLLGDRGANEQFF.

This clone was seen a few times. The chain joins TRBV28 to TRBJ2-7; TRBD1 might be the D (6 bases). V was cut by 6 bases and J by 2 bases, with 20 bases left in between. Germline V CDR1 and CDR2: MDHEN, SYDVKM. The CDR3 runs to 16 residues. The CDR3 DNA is TGTGCCAGCAGAGGAACCCGGGACACGAGACCCTACGAGCAGTACTTC. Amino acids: CASRGTRDTRPYEQYF.

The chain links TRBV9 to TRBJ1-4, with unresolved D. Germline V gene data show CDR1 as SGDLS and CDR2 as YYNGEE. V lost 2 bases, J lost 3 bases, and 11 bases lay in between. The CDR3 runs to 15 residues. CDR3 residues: CASSVAGFPNEKLFF. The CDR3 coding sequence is TGTGCCAGCAGCGTCGCGGGTTTTCCTAATGAAAAACTGTTTTTT.

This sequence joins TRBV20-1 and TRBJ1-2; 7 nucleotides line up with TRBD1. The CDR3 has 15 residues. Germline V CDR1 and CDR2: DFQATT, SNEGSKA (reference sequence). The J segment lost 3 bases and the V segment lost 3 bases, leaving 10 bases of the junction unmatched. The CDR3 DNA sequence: TGCAGTGCTAGTGCTAGACAGGGAAGACACTATGGCTACACCTTC. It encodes CSASARQGRHYGYTF.

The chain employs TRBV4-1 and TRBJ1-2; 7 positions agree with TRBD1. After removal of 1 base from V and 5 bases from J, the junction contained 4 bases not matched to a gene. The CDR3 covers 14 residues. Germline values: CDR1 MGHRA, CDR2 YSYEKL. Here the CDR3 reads CASSQGKGQYGYTF. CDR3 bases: TGCGCCAGCAGCCAAGGCAAGGGACAGTATGGCTACACCTTC.

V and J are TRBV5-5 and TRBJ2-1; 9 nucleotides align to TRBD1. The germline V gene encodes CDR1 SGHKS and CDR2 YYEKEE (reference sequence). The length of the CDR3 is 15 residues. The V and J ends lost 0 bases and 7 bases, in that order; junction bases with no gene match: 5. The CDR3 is CASSLEQGAWNEQFF. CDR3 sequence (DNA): TGTGCCAGCAGCTTGGAACAGGGGGCCTGGAATGAGCAGTTCTTC. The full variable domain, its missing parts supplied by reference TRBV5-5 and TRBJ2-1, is DAGVTQSPTHLIKTRGQQVTLRCSPISGHKSVSWYQQVLGQGPQFIFQYYEKEERGRGNFPDRFSARQFPNYSSELNVNALLLGDSALYLCASSLEQGAWNEQFFGPGTRLTVL.

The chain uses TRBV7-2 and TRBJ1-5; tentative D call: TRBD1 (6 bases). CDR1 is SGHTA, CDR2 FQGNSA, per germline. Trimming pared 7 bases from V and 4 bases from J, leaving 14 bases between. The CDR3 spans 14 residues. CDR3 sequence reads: CASTQGRGNQPQHF. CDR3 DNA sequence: TGTGCCAGCACCCAGGGCAGGGGTAATCAGCCCCAGCATTTT.

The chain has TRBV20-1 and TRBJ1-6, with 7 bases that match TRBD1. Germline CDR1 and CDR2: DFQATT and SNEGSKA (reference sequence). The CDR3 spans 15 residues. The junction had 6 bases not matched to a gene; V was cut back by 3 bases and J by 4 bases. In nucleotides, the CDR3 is TGCAGTGCTAGTTACAGGGGCCATTATAATTCACCCCTCCACTTT. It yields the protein CSASYRGHYNSPLHF.

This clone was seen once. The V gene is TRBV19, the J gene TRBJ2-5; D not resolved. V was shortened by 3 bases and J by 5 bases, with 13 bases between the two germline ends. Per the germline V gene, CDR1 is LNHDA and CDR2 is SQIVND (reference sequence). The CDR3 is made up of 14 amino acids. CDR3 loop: CASSMYGPGETQYF. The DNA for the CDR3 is TGTGCCAGTAGTATGTACGGCCCCGGGGAGACCCAGTACTTC. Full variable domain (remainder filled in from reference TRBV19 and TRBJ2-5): DGGITQSPKYLFRKEGQNVTLSCEQNLNHDAMYWYRQDPGQGLRLIYYSQIVNDFQKGDIAEGYSVSREKKESFPLTVTSAQKNPTAFYLCASSMYGPGETQYFGPGTRLLVL.

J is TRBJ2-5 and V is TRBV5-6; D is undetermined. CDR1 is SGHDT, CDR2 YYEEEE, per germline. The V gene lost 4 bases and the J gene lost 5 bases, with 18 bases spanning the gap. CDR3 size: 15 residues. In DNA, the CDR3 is TGTGCCAGCAGCCAGCATCTAAGGAGTCGGGAGACCCAGTACTTC. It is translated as CASSQHLRSRETQYF. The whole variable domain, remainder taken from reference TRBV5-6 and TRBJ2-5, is DAGVTQSPTHLIKTRGQQVTLRCSPKSGHDTVSWYQQALGQGPQFIFQYYEEEERQRGNFPDRFSGHQFPNYSSELNVNALLLGDSALYLCASSQHLRSRETQYFGPGTRLLVL.

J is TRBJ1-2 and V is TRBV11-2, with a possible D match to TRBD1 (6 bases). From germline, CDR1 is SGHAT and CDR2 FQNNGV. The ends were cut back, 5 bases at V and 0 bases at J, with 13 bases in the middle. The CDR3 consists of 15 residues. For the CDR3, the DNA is TGTGCCAGCAGCGTCGGACAGAGCCCTAACTATGGCTACACCTTC. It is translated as CASSVGQSPNYGYTF.

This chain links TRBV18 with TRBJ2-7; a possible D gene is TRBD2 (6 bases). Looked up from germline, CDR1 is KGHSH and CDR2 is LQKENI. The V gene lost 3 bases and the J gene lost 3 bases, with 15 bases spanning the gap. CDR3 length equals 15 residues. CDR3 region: CASSPRDGQFYEQYF. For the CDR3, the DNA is TGTGCCAGCTCACCGCGGGACGGACAATTCTACGAGCAGTACTTC.

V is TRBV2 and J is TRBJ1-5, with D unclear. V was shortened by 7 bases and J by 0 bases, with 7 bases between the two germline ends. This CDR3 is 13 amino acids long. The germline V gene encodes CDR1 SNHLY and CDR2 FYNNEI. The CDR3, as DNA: TGTGCCAGCACCGGTAATAGCAATCAGCCCCAGCATTTT. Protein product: CASTGNSNQPQHF.

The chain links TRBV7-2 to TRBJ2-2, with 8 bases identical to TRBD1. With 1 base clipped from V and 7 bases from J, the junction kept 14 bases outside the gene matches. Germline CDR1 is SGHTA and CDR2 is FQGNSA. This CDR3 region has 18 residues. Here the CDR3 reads CASSLEARGRLRFGELFF. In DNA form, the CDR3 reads TGTGCCAGCAGCTTAGAGGCCAGGGGGCGCCTGCGGTTCGGGGAGCTGTTTTTT.

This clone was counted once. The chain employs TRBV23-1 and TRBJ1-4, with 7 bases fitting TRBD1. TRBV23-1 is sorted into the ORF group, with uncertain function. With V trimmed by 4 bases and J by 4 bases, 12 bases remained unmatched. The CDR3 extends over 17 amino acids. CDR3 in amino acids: CASSPRQGGSLNEKLFF. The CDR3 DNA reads TGCGCCAGCAGTCCCCGACAGGGAGGATCCCTTAATGAAAAACTGTTTTTT.

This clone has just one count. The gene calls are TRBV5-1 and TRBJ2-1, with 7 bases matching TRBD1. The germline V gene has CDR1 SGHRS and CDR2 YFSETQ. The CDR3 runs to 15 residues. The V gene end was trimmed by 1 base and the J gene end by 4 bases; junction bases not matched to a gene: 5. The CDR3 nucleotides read TGCGCCAGCAGCTTGAGCGACAGGGCTTACAATGAGCAGTTCTTC. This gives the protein CASSLSDRAYNEQFF.